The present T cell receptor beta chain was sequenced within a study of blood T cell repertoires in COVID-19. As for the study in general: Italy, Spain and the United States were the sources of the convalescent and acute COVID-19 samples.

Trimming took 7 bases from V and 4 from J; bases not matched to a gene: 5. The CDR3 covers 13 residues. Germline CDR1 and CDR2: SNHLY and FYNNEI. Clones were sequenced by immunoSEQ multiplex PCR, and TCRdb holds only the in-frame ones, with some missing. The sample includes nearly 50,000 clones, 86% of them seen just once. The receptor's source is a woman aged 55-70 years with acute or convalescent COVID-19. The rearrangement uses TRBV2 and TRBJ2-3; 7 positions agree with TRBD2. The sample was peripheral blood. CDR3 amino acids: CASTTSPPDTQYF. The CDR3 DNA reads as TGTGCCAGCACGACTAGCCCCCCAGATACGCAGTATTTT.